A selection of T cell receptor beta chains follows, all from one sample in a study of early T cells in non-severe SARS-CoV-2 infection. In TCRdb, the 5' RACE reads were re-called with MiXCR into one record per CDR3 protein. The sample shows 60,000 to 70,000 distinct CDR3 sequences, more than 4% of them seen only once. Sequenced input: whole blood. All receptors come from an adult who was a healthcare worker with PCR-confirmed SARS-CoV-2 infection or an uninfected control (not recorded which). The CDR3 runs from the conserved cysteine through the conserved F or W. A D gene is named only where the DNA matches it firmly. A clone size is listed for some rows: how often the clone was seen (once, few, many), or a class if it is expanded.

V gene: TRBV20-1; J gene: TRBJ2-7; clone size: .; D gene: .; CDR3 protein: CSASLPSVYEQYF; CDR3 DNA: TGCAGTGCTAGTCTTCCGTCTGTGTACGAGCAGTACTTC
V gene: TRBV11-2; J gene: TRBJ1-1; clone size: many; D gene: .; CDR3 protein: CASSLGWNTEAFF; CDR3 DNA: TGTGCCAGCAGCTTAGGATGGAACACTGAAGCTTTCTTT
V gene: TRBV4-1; J gene: TRBJ1-1; clone size: few; D gene: .; CDR3 protein: CASSQDMDQAFF; CDR3 DNA: TGCGCCAGCAGCCAAGATATGGACCAAGCTTTCTTT
V gene: TRBV7-9; J gene: TRBJ2-3; clone size: many; D gene: .; CDR3 protein: CASSLEGIFEWFSGPSQSTDTQYF; CDR3 DNA: TGTGCCAGCAGCTTAGAGGGTATCTTTGAGTGGTTTTCCGGGCCCTCCCAATCCACAGATACGCAGTATTTT
V gene: TRBV5-5; J gene: TRBJ1-6; clone size: few; D gene: .; CDR3 protein: CASSLDGDSPLHF; CDR3 DNA: TGTGCCAGCAGCTTGGACGGAGATTCACCCCTCCACTTT
V gene: TRBV7-2; J gene: TRBJ2-2; clone size: .; D gene: TRBD2; CDR3 protein: CASSLRTSGNTGELFF; CDR3 DNA: TGTGCCAGCAGCTTAAGGACTAGCGGAAACACCGGGGAGCTGTTTTTT
V gene: TRBV30; J gene: TRBJ2-2; clone size: few; D gene: .; CDR3 protein: CALSWYEKPGELFF; CDR3 DNA: TGTGCCCTTTCGTGGTACGAGAAGCCCGGGGAGCTGTTTTTT
V gene: TRBV19; J gene: TRBJ1-5; clone size: many; D gene: .; CDR3 protein: CASSQTGTNLQPQHF; CDR3 DNA: TGTGCCAGTAGTCAAACAGGGACAAATTTGCAGCCCCAGCATTTT
V gene: TRBV6-6; J gene: TRBJ2-7; clone size: many; D gene: .; CDR3 protein: CASSPSEGGGYEQYF; CDR3 DNA: TGTGCCAGCAGCCCCTCAGAGGGTGGAGGATACGAGCAGTACTTC
V gene: TRBV2; J gene: TRBJ2-1; clone size: many; D gene: TRBD2; CDR3 protein: CASRRTSGYNEQFF; CDR3 DNA: TGTGCCAGCCGTCGGACTAGCGGATACAATGAGCAGTTCTTC
V gene: TRBV11-2; J gene: TRBJ2-2; clone size: once; D gene: .; CDR3 protein: CASSFGGTGELFF; CDR3 DNA: TGTGCCAGCAGCTTTGGGGGTACCGGGGAGCTGTTTTTT
V gene: TRBV20-1; J gene: TRBJ2-1; clone size: .; D gene: TRBD2; CDR3 protein: CSAKVPSGGVNEQFF; CDR3 DNA: TGCAGTGCTAAAGTCCCTAGCGGGGGGGTGAATGAGCAGTTCTTC
V gene: TRBV7-2; J gene: TRBJ2-5; clone size: .; D gene: .; CDR3 protein: CASRLNLQETQYF; CDR3 DNA: TGTGCCAGCAGACTTAATTTACAAGAGACCCAGTACTTC